The 13 T cell receptor beta chains below were found in one sample sequenced in a study of T-cell reconstitution after alpha-beta-depleted transplantation in children. The authors prepared the TCRbeta library with unique molecular identifiers. A single record per CDR3 protein comes from TCRdb applying MiXCR to the PCR reads. The table includes about 410,000 distinct CDR3 sequences, just over 20% detected once. The sequenced sample was PBMCs from the stem cell graft donor, obtained from the stem cell graft. These receptors were collected from a human donor who donated a stem cell graft to a child with acute myeloid leukemia.

This clonotype has a handful of counts. This rearrangement joins TRBV2 to TRBJ1-6; possibly TRBD1 for D (6 bases). The V end was cut by 7 bases, the J end by 5 bases, with 9 bases between. The CDR3 consists of 13 residues. Germline CDR1 reads SNHLY; CDR2 reads FYNNEI. Here the CDR3 reads CASNRDNNSPLHF. In DNA, the CDR3 is TGTGCCAGCAACCGGGACAATAATTCACCCCTCCACTTT.

This rearrangement joins TRBV20-1 to TRBJ2-5; D unclear. The CDR3 sequence is 11 residues long. Per the germline V gene, CDR1 is DFQATT and CDR2 is SNEGSKA (reference sequence). V was clipped by 6 bases and J by 2 bases, with 7 bases between them. Written as DNA, the CDR3 is TGCAGTGCAACCCCACAAGAGACCCAGTACTTC. This translates into CSATPQETQYF.

The V and J genes are TRBV18 and TRBJ2-3, with 8 bases matching TRBD1. CDR1 is KGHSH, CDR2 LQKENI, per germline. This CDR3 contains 15 residues. The ends lost 6 bases at V and 4 bases at J; junction bases unmatched: 9. The CDR3 DNA reads TGTGCCAGCTCCCCGAGGACAGGGATCCCAGATACGCAGTATTTT. Its translation is CASSPRTGIPDTQYF.

Worth noting for this clonotype: A much larger clonotype is one base distant, so this may be a read error. No conserved phenylalanine or tryptophan ends this CDR3, so it is likely a read error. The rearrangement joins TRBV10-3 to TRBJ2-7; weak D call: TRBD2 (6 bases). Per germline, CDR1 ENHRY and CDR2 SYGVKD. The CDR3 is made up of 14 amino acids. V was trimmed by 7 bases and J by 1 base, leaving 14 bases between them. CDR3 loop: CAITPSGLSYEQYS. The CDR3 nucleotides are TGTGCCATCACTCCATCGGGACTGTCCTACGAGCAGTACTCC.

The chain couples TRBV7-9 to TRBJ2-1, with a possible D match to TRBD2 (5 bases). The CDR3 totals 14 residues. The V end was cut by 1 base, the J end by 6 bases, with 10 bases between. CDR1 and CDR2 (germline): SEHNR, FQNEAQ (reference sequence). The CDR3 spells CASSLGVRGNEQFF. CDR3 nucleotides: TGTGCCAGCAGCTTAGGGGTTCGGGGCAATGAGCAGTTCTTC.

This clonotype occurred a few times. The V gene is TRBV24-1, the J gene TRBJ2-1, with 10 bases lining up with TRBD2. The ends lost 4 bases at V and 4 bases at J; junction bases unmatched: 6. This CDR3 is 16 amino acids long. Per germline, CDR1 KGHDR and CDR2 SFDVKD. CDR3 loop: CATSEPTSGAYNEQFF. CDR3 in DNA: TGTGCCACCAGTGAACCCACTAGCGGGGCATACAATGAGCAGTTCTTC.

V gene TRBV13 combines with J gene TRBJ2-7, with 11 positions matching TRBD1. V lost 5 bases and J lost 5; bases outside the gene matches: 5. CDR3 length: 14 amino acids. Germline-derived CDR1 and CDR2 are PRHDT and FYEKMQ (reference sequence). The CDR3 reads CASSKGQGVHEQYF. DNA for the CDR3: TGTGCCAGCAGCAAGGGACAGGGGGTCCACGAGCAGTACTTC.

This clonotype was detected a few times. The gene calls are TRBV27 and TRBJ2-7; possible D gene TRBD2, 5 bases. From germline, CDR1 is MNHEY and CDR2 SMNVEV (reference sequence). The V gene lost 3 bases and the J gene lost 5 bases, with 17 bases spanning the gap. The CDR3 has 15 residues. The CDR3 is CASSFGVGSLNEQYF. The CDR3 coding sequence is TGTGCCAGCAGTTTCGGGGTGGGCAGTCTCAACGAGCAGTACTTC.

The chain recombines TRBV28 with TRBJ2-1; TRBD2 matches at 10 bases. This CDR3 comprises 17 residues. Germline V lookup: CDR1 MDHEN, CDR2 SYDVKM. J gave up 6 bases and V 6 bases, and 14 bases lay outside the gene matches. CDR3 in amino acids: CASSPDLAGGTSNEQFF. The CDR3 DNA reads TGTGCCAGCAGCCCCGACTTAGCGGGAGGAACTTCCAATGAGCAGTTCTTC.

The chain uses TRBV29-1 and TRBJ2-1; 8 bases are a match to TRBD1. The CDR3 runs to 13 residues. Germline CDR1 and CDR2: SQVTM and ANQGSEA. V trimming: 6 bases; J trimming: 7 bases; junction bases outside the gene matches: 8. The CDR3 here is CSVGQGGPNEQFF. CDR3 in DNA: TGCAGCGTCGGACAGGGAGGTCCGAATGAGCAGTTCTTC.

The sample holds a few counts of this clonotype. The CDR3 nucleotides read TGTGCCAGCAGTTTAGGATGGCCAAACACTGAAGCTTTCTTT. The encoded protein is CASSLGWPNTEAFF. The rearrangement joins TRBV12-3 or TRBV12-4 to TRBJ1-1; D call uncertain. V was pared by 1 base and J by 2 bases, with 8 bases between. The CDR3 extends over 14 amino acids.

The V call is TRBV28, the J call TRBJ2-1; 8 bases align to TRBD2. J was trimmed by 13 bases and V by 3 bases; bases with no gene match: 2. CDR3 length equals 11 residues. From germline, CDR1 is MDHEN and CDR2 SYDVKM. The CDR3 DNA sequence: TGTGCCAGCAGTTTCGGGAGGGCACAGTTCTTC. It specifies CASSFGRAQFF.

In this sample, this clonotype turned up a few times. The chain uses TRBV19 and TRBJ2-5, with D possibly being TRBD1 (6 bases). Looked up from germline, CDR1 is LNHDA and CDR2 is SQIVND (reference sequence). The CDR3 is 13 residues long. V lost 3 bases and J lost 3, with 8 bases in between. CDR3 in amino acids: CASSIGTKETQYF. CDR3 sequence (DNA): TGTGCCAGTAGTATCGGGACAAAAGAGACCCAGTACTTC.